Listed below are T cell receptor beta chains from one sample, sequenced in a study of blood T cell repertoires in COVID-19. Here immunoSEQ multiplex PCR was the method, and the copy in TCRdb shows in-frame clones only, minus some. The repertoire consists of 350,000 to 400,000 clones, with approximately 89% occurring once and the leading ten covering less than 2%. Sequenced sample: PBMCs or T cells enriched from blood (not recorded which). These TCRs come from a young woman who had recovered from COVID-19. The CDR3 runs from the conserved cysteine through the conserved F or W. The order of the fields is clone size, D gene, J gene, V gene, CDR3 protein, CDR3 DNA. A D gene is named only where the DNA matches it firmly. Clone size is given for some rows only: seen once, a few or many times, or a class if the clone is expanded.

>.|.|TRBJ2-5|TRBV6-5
CASSYSSIGGQETQYF
TGTGCCAGCAGTTACTCCTCGATTGGGGGGCAAGAGACCCAGTACTTC
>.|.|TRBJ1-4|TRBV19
CASSMETGIVKLFF
TGTGCCAGTAGTATGGAGACAGGAATTGTAAAACTGTTTTTT
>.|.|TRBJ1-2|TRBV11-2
CASSFGLSPGGYTF
TGTGCCAGCAGCTTCGGACTCTCGCCGGGGGGCTACACCTTC
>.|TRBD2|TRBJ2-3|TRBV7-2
CASSLASGGRDTQYF
TGTGCCAGCAGCTTAGCTAGCGGGGGTAGGGATACGCAGTATTTT
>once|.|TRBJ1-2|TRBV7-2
CASSLRGSYGYTF
TGTGCCAGCAGCTTACGGGGTAGCTATGGCTACACCTTC
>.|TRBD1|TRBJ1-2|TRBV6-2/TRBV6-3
CASSTGQSYGYTF
TGTGCCAGCAGTACGGGACAGTCCTATGGCTACACCTTC
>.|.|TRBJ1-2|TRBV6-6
CASLGSGSGYTF
TGTGCCAGCCTTGGTTCGGGAAGTGGCTACACCTTC
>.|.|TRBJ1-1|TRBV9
CASSVAVVNTEAFF
TGTGCCAGCAGCGTAGCCGTCGTGAACACTGAAGCTTTCTTT
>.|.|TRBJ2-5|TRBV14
CASSQRQRLGWETQYF
TGTGCCAGCAGCCAAAGACAGCGCCTGGGTTGGGAGACCCAGTACTTC
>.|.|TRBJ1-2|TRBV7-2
CASSDKTASINNYGYTF
TGTGCCAGCAGCGATAAGACAGCCAGTATTAATAACTATGGCTACACCTTC
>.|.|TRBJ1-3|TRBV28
CASSLTSPGLGNTIYF
TGTGCCAGCAGTCTCACGTCTCCGGGACTGGGAAACACCATATATTTT
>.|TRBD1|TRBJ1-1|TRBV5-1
CASSGAGQGIWDTEAFF
TGCGCCAGCAGCGGTGCGGGACAGGGGATTTGGGACACTGAAGCTTTCTTT
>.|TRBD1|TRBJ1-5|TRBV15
CATSSLHRGRINSNQPQHF
TGTGCCACCAGCAGCCTTCACAGGGGCCGAATCAATAGCAATCAGCCCCAGCATTTT
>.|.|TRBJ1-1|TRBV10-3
CAIRRENTEAFF
TGTGCCATCCGCCGCGAGAACACTGAAGCTTTCTTT
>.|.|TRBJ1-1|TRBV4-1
CASSQEEGTNTEAFF
TGCGCCAGCAGCCAAGAAGAGGGTACCAACACTGAAGCTTTCTTT
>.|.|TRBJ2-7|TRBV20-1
CSARVMYEQYF
TGCAGTGCTAGAGTCATGTACGAGCAGTACTTC
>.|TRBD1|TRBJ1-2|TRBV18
CASSTTMDRNYGYTF
TGTGCCAGCTCGACCACGATGGACAGGAACTATGGCTACACCTTC
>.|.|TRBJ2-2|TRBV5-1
CASSFGTENTGELFF
TGCGCCAGCAGCTTTGGGACTGAAAACACCGGGGAGCTGTTTTTT
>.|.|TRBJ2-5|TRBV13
CASSLSGFETQYF
TGTGCCAGCAGCCTGAGCGGCTTTGAGACCCAGTACTTC
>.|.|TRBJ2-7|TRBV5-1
CASSLGTLEQYF
TGCGCCAGCAGCTTGGGGACACTAGAGCAGTACTTC
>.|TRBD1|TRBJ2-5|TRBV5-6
CASSSYGDRQETQYF
TGTGCCAGCAGCTCTTACGGGGACAGACAAGAGACCCAGTACTTC
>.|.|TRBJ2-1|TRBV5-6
CASSFRVAVYNEQFF
TGTGCCAGCAGCTTCAGAGTAGCGGTCTACAATGAGCAGTTCTTC
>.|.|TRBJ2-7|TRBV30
CAWSRGHGLNEQYF
TGTGCCTGGAGTCGAGGGCATGGTCTTAACGAGCAGTACTTC
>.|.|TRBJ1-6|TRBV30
CAWTRGENSPLHF
TGTGCCTGGACCAGGGGCGAGAATTCACCCCTCCACTTT
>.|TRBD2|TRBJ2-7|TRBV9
CASSVDLAGVKNEQYF
TGTGCCAGCAGCGTAGACCTAGCGGGAGTGAAGAACGAGCAGTACTTC
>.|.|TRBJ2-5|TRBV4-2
CASSQAHDPSGGETQYF
TGTGCCAGCAGCCAAGCGCATGACCCCAGTGGGGGGGAGACCCAGTACTTC
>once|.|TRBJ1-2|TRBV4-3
CASSQDRGYYGYTF
TGCGCCAGCAGCCAAGATCGAGGATACTATGGCTACACCTTC
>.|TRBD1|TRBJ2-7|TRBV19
CASSRTGGYEQYF
TGTGCCAGTAGCAGGACAGGGGGTTACGAGCAGTACTTC
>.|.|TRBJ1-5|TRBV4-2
CASSQDRGNQPQHF
TGTGCCAGCAGCCAAGATAGGGGAAATCAGCCCCAGCATTTT
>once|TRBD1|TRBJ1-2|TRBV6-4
CASSDTGASDYGYTF
TGTGCCAGCAGTGACACAGGGGCTAGTGACTATGGCTACACCTTC
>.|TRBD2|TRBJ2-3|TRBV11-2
CASSLVLAADTDTQYF
TGTGCCAGCAGCTTAGTGCTAGCGGCCGACACAGATACGCAGTATTTT
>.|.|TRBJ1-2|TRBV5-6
CASSLVGPGGYTF
TGTGCCAGCAGCTTGGTTGGGCCAGGAGGCTACACCTTC
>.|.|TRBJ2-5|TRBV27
CASSSIRGVQETQYF
TGTGCCAGCAGTTCAATAAGAGGCGTCCAAGAGACCCAGTACTTC
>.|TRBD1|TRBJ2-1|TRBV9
CASSQGAREQFF
TGTGCCAGCAGCCAGGGGGCCCGGGAGCAGTTCTTC
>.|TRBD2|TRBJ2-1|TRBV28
CASSHIAGGGNEQFF
TGTGCCAGCAGTCACATAGCGGGGGGGGGCAATGAGCAGTTCTTC
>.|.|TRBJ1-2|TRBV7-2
CASSPSRGLMESYTF
TGTGCCAGCAGCCCCTCCAGGGGTTTAATGGAGAGCTACACCTTC
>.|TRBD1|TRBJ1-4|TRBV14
CASRKTGGGEKLFF
TGTGCCAGCAGGAAGACAGGGGGAGGTGAAAAACTGTTTTTT
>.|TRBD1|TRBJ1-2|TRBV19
CASSIGQASGGYTF
TGTGCCAGTAGTATCGGACAGGCCAGTGGTGGCTACACCTTC
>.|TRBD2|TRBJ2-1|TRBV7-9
CASSLTSGANEQFF
TGTGCCAGCAGCTTAACTAGCGGGGCCAATGAGCAGTTCTTC
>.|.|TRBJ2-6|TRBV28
CASTMSGGANVLTF
TGTGCCAGCACTATGTCGGGTGGGGCCAACGTCCTGACTTTC
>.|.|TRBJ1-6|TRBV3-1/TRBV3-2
CASSQVDRTSPLHF
TGTGCCAGCAGCCAAGTTGACAGGACGTCACCCCTCCACTTT
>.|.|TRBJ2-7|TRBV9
CASSVGGPSYEQYF
TGTGCCAGCAGCGTAGGGGGCCCCTCCTACGAGCAGTACTTC
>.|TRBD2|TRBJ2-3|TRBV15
CATSRLLAGVTDTQYF
TGTGCCACCAGCAGACTGTTAGCGGGGGTCACAGATACGCAGTATTTT
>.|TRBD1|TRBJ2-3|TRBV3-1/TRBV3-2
CASSWDSSTDTQYF
TGTGCCAGCAGCTGGGACAGTAGCACAGATACGCAGTATTTT
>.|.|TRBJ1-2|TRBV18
CASSGREQFRAGYTF
TGTGCCAGCTCAGGGCGGGAACAGTTCAGGGCCGGCTACACCTTC
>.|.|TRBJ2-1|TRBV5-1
CASSLVLLAYNEQFF
TGCGCCAGCAGCTTGGTTCTCCTCGCCTACAATGAGCAGTTCTTC
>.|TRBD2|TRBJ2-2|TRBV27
CASSSRTRLAGTGELFF
TGTGCCAGCAGTTCACGCACACGACTAGCGGGAACCGGGGAGCTGTTTTTT
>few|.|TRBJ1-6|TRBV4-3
CASSQARGNNSPLHF
TGCGCCAGCAGCCAAGCCAGGGGTAATAATTCACCCCTCCACTTT
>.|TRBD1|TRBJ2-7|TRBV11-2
CASSLGTGAGVYEQYF
TGTGCCAGCAGCCTCGGGACAGGGGCAGGGGTCTACGAGCAGTACTTC
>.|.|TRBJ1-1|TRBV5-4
CASSWPRDNEAFF
TGTGCCAGCAGCTGGCCACGGGACAATGAAGCTTTCTTT
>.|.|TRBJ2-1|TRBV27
CASSGGLFNNEQFF
TGTGCCAGCAGTGGGGGACTGTTCAACAATGAGCAGTTCTTC
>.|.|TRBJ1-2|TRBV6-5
CASKEAAGGYTF
TGTGCCAGCAAAGAGGCGGCCGGTGGCTACACCTTC
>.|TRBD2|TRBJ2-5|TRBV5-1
CASSTGLAGVDQETQYF
TGCGCCAGCAGCACCGGACTAGCGGGGGTGGACCAAGAGACCCAGTACTTC